This T cell receptor beta chain was identified in a study of CD8+ T cells in alopecia areata. Turning to the study itself: Patients received oral tofacitinib, 5 to 10 mg twice daily, for moderate-to-severe alopecia areata. General study results and limits: Lesional scalp, especially alopecia totalis/universalis, showed higher clonality than normal scalp. TCR sharing across patients was less clear than in mice, possibly HLA-related.

The treatment here: oral pan-JAK inhibitor, 5-10 mg twice daily. Separation by sorting yielded CD4+ and CD8+ T cells from PBMCs. A remark on this clone: Its antigen is not known.

Investigators isolated RNA and reverse transcribed it into cDNA to act as the sequencing template. Only in-frame clones appear in the TCRdb table, and some are missing; sequencing was by immunoSEQ multiplex PCR. Of 80,000 or so clones in the sample, around 66% were seen once. The CDR3 is made up of 14 amino acids. Germline assignment: CDR1 LNHDA and CDR2 SQIVND (reference sequence). V lost 3 bases, J lost 8 bases, and 14 bases lay in between. The TCR sequence derives from a human donor with alopecia areata. The specimen comprised CD8+ T cells sorted from blood, sampled at week 24, from a patient treated with tofacitinib. V gene TRBV19 combines with J gene TRBJ2-1; D possibly uses TRBD1 or TRBD2 (6 bases each). The CDR3 region is CASSMALAGDEQFF. The CDR3 nucleotides are TGTGCCAGTAGTATGGCACTAGCAGGGGATGAGCAGTTCTTC.